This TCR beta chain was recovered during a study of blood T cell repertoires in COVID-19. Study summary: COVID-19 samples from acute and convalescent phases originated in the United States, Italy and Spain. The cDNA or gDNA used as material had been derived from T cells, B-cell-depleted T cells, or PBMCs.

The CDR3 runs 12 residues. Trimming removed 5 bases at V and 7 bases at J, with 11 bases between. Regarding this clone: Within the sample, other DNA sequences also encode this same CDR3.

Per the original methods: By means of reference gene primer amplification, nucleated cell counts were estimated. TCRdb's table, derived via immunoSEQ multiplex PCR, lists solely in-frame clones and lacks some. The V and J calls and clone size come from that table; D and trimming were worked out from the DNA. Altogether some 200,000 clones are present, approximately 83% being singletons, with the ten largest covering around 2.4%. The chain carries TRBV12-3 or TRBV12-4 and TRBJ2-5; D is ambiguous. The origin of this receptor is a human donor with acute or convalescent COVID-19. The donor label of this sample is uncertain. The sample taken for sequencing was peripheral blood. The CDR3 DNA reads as TGTGCCAGCAGTCCCTCCCTAGGGACCCAGTACTTC. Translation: CASSPSLGTQYF.